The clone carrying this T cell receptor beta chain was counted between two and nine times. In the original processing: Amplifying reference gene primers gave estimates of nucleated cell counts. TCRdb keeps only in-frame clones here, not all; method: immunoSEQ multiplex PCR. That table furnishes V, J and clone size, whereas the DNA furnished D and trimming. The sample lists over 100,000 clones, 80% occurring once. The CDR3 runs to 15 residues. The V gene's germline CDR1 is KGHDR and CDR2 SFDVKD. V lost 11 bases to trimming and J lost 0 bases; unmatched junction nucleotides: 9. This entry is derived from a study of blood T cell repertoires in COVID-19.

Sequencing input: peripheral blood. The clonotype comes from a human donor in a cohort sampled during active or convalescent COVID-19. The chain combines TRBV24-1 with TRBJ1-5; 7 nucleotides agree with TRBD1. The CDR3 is CARATGTDSNQPQHF. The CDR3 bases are TGTGCCAGAGCTACAGGGACAGATAGCAATCAGCCCCAGCATTTT.